A single sample is the source of the 27 T cell receptor beta chains below, sequenced in a study of cytomegalovirus exposure and HLA in healthy donors. PCR primers comprised 60 Vbeta and 13 Jbeta primers. Sequencing used immunoSEQ multiplex PCR; TCRdb keeps in-frame clones, though not all of them. This sample has roughly 200,000 clones, with roughly 80% found just once. Sequencing was done on a sample of PBMCs. The receptors were gathered from a man aged 30 to 45 in good health and CMV-seronegative.

This chain links TRBV9 with TRBJ1-2; TRBD1 might be the D (5 bases). The V gene lost 3 bases and the J gene lost 4 bases, with 10 bases spanning the gap. The germline V gene has CDR1 SGDLS and CDR2 YYNGEE. The CDR3 sequence is 13 residues long. The CDR3 sequence: CASSAGQAYGYTF. The DNA of the CDR3 is TGTGCCAGCAGCGCCGGACAAGCCTATGGCTACACCTTC.

This clone was seen a few times. The chain recombines TRBV28 with TRBJ1-1; perhaps TRBD1 as D (6 bases). Germline assignment: CDR1 MDHEN and CDR2 SYDVKM. The CDR3 has 15 residues. The V end was cut by 2 bases, the J end by 3 bases, with 13 bases between. The CDR3 loop is CASSLLRGKDTEAFF. In DNA form, the CDR3 reads TGTGCCAGCAGTTTACTCAGGGGTAAGGACACTGAAGCTTTCTTT. Full variable domain (remainder filled in from reference TRBV28 and TRBJ1-1): DVKVTQSSRYLVKRTGEKVFLECVQDMDHENMFWYRQDPGLGLRLIYFSYDVKMKEKGDIPEGYSVSREKKERFSLILESASTNQTSMYLCASSLLRGKDTEAFFGQGTRLTVV.

J is TRBJ2-3 and V is TRBV27, with TRBD2 matching over 8 bases. Per germline, CDR1 MNHEY and CDR2 SMNVEV (reference sequence). The CDR3 length is 14 residues. V lost 7 bases, J lost 4 bases, and 7 bases stayed unmatched. CDR3 region: CASKISGVSDTQYF. CDR3 sequence (DNA): TGTGCCAGCAAAATTAGCGGGGTATCAGATACGCAGTATTTT.

CDR3 bases: TGTGCCAGCCGCTCCGGACAGGGAGTCCACGAGCAGTACTTC. This sequence encodes CASRSGQGVHEQYF. This chain links TRBV28 with TRBJ2-7; 8 positions agree with TRBD1. This CDR3 is built from 14 residues. Trimming at V came to 8 bases and at J to 5 bases, leaving 11 bases not matched to a gene. The germline gives CDR1 MDHEN, CDR2 SYDVKM.

The rearrangement uses TRBV5-1 and TRBJ2-5; D may be TRBD1 (6 bases). The better agreement between TRBJ2-7 and the DNA end casts doubt on the J call. There are 14 residues in the CDR3. Germline assignment: CDR1 SGHRS and CDR2 YFSETQ. This chain's CDR3 is CASSLRPGVSEQYF. The CDR3 nucleotides read TGCGCCAGCAGTCTGAGACCAGGGGTTAGCGAGCAGTACTTC.

The rearrangement links TRBV5-1 to TRBJ1-1, with TRBD1 as a possible D gene (6 bases). V was shortened by 0 bases and J by 1 base, with 13 bases between the two germline ends. The V gene's germline CDR1 is SGHRS and CDR2 YFSETQ. This CDR3 has 16 amino acids. The CDR3 loop reads CASSLDPGVANTEAFF. For the CDR3, the DNA is TGCGCCAGCAGCTTGGACCCAGGGGTGGCGAACACTGAAGCTTTCTTT. Combining the CDR3 with reference TRBV5-1 and TRBJ1-1 gives the whole variable domain KAGVTQTPRYLIKTRGQQVTLSCSPISGHRSVSWYQQTPGQGLQFLFEYFSETQRNKGNFPGRFSGRQFSNSRSEMNVSTLELGDSALYLCASSLDPGVANTEAFFGQGTRLTVV.

The rearrangement uses TRBV5-1 and TRBJ2-1; 9 bases agree with TRBD2. Germline V gene data show CDR1 as SGHRS and CDR2 as YFSETQ. V dropped 0 bases and J dropped 4; count of bases not matched to a gene: 5. The CDR3 has 16 amino acids. The CDR3 here is CASSLAPAGGYNEQFF. The DNA of the CDR3 is TGCGCCAGCAGCTTGGCCCCAGCGGGGGGTTACAATGAGCAGTTCTTC.

V gene TRBV11-2 combines with J gene TRBJ2-5; TRBD2 matches at 7 bases. CDR3 size: 14 residues. The J segment lost 5 bases and the V segment lost 5 bases, leaving 8 bases of the junction unmatched. The germline gives CDR1 SGHAT, CDR2 FQNNGV. This chain's CDR3 is CASSPQTSSETQYF. CDR3 DNA sequence: TGTGCCAGCAGCCCTCAGACTAGCTCGGAGACCCAGTACTTC.

The chain is built from TRBV19 and TRBJ2-7; 9 bases agree with TRBD2. Losses at the gene ends were 3 bases for V and 7 bases for J; bases not matched to a gene: 4. The CDR3 sequence is 13 residues long. Germline lookup yields CDR1 LNHDA and CDR2 SQIVND (reference sequence). The CDR3 DNA reads TGTGCCAGTAGTATTGGGCTAGCGGGGGAGCAGTACTTC. Amino acid sequence: CASSIGLAGEQYF.

V is TRBV2 and J is TRBJ2-7, with a tentative D call TRBD2 (7 bases). The V gene's germline CDR1 is SNHLY and CDR2 FYNNEI. The germline V and J ends were trimmed by 5 bases and 5 bases, with 22 bases remaining between them. The CDR3 is 16 residues long. The CDR3 is CASSPPAWGGRNEQYF. CDR3 sequence (DNA): TGTGCCAGCAGTCCCCCCGCGTGGGGGGGGCGGAACGAGCAGTACTTC. Combining the CDR3 with reference TRBV2 and TRBJ2-7 gives the whole variable domain EPEVTQTPSHQVTQMGQEVILRCVPISNHLYFYWYRQILGQKVEFLVSFYNNEISEKSEIFDDQFSVERPDGSNFTLKIRSTKLEDSAMYFCASSPPAWGGRNEQYFGPGTRLTVT.

The rearrangement uses TRBV15 and TRBJ1-5; 11 bases match TRBD1. The CDR3 extends over 15 amino acids. V lost 0 bases and J lost 7; bases outside the gene matches: 2. The germline CDR1 and CDR2 sequences are LNHNV and YYDKDF (reference sequence). CDR3 in DNA: TGTGCCACCAGCAGAGAGGGACAGGGGGTGCAGCCCCAGCATTTT. It is translated as CATSREGQGVQPQHF.

V gene TRBV18 combines with J gene TRBJ2-7; D perhaps matches TRBD1 (5 bases). V lost 4 bases and J lost 3, with 13 bases in between. The CDR3 spans 14 residues. The germline V gene has CDR1 KGHSH and CDR2 LQKENI. CDR3 loop: CASSQDQGNYEQYF. In DNA form, the CDR3 reads TGTGCCAGCTCACAGGACCAGGGTAACTACGAGCAGTACTTC. Together with reference TRBV18 and TRBJ2-7, the CDR3 gives the full variable domain: NAGVMQNPRHLVRRRGQEARLRCSPMKGHSHVYWYRQLPEEGLKFMVYLQKENIIDESGMPKERFSAEFPKEGPSILRIQQVVRGDSAAYFCASSQDQGNYEQYFGPGTRLTVT.

This clone appeared a single time. The V call is TRBV27, the J call TRBJ2-1, with 12 positions matching TRBD2. CDR3 length: 16 amino acids. The germline V gene has CDR1 MNHEY and CDR2 SMNVEV (reference sequence). Unmatched junction bases numbered 3, after V lost 6 bases and J lost 0 bases. The CDR3 loop is CASSTSGGFSYNEQFF. CDR3 bases: TGTGCCAGCAGCACTAGCGGGGGGTTCTCCTACAATGAGCAGTTCTTC.

The chain carries TRBV18 and TRBJ1-3; 8 nucleotides align to TRBD1. V trimming: 3 bases; J trimming: 5 bases; junction bases outside the gene matches: 12. Germline CDR1 and CDR2: KGHSH and LQKENI. This CDR3 has 17 residues. The CDR3 loop is CASSPSLGQGQRNTIYF. In DNA form, the CDR3 reads TGTGCCAGCTCACCGAGTCTTGGACAGGGACAGCGAAACACCATATATTTT.

The CDR3 sequence: CASSKDLYNEQFF. DNA of the CDR3: TGTGCCAGCTCGAAGGACTTATACAATGAGCAGTTCTTC. V is TRBV18 and J is TRBJ2-1; tentatively, D is TRBD2 (5 bases). The germline V and J ends were trimmed by 6 bases and 4 bases, with 10 bases remaining between them. Germline loops: CDR1 KGHSH, CDR2 LQKENI. The CDR3 extends over 13 amino acids.

The chain recombines TRBV9 with TRBJ2-1; 9 nucleotides agree with TRBD1. CDR3 length: 14 amino acids. Per germline, CDR1 SGDLS and CDR2 YYNGEE. Trimming removed 2 bases from V and 3 bases from J; junction bases left unmatched: 0. The CDR3 here is CASSVTGGYNEQFF. Written as DNA, the CDR3 is TGTGCCAGCAGCGTGACAGGGGGCTACAATGAGCAGTTCTTC.

The chain couples TRBV6-5 to TRBJ1-6; D gene uncertain. Germline lookup yields CDR1 MNHEY and CDR2 SVGAGI. Trimming took 4 bases from V and 7 from J, leaving 5 bases between them. The CDR3 has 12 amino acids. CDR3 nucleotides: TGTGCCAGCAGTTCCCTGAATTCACCCCTCCACTTT. Its translation: CASSSLNSPLHF.

In the case of this clone: A junction boundary mismatches the germline segment, possibly from a read error. This chain links TRBV7-9 with TRBJ2-1; D remains ambiguous. The CDR3 has 12 residues. CDR1 and CDR2 (germline): SEHNR, FQNEAQ (reference sequence). Written as DNA, the CDR3 is TGTTCCAGCACCACTTCCTACAATGAGCAGTTCTTC. It is translated as CSSTTSYNEQFF.

The chain carries TRBV5-1 and TRBJ2-3; 14 nucleotides line up with TRBD2. Germline CDR1 SGHRS, CDR2 YFSETQ. Trimming at V came to 3 bases and at J to 2 bases, leaving 8 bases not matched to a gene. CDR3 size: 18 residues. The CDR3 is CASSSGLAGGPITDTQYF. The CDR3 bases are TGCGCCAGCAGCTCCGGACTAGCGGGGGGCCCCATCACAGATACGCAGTATTTT.

CDR3 protein: CASSQASGQTNEKLFF. Here the CDR3 DNA reads TGCGCCAGCAGCCAAGCCTCGGGACAGACTAATGAAAAACTGTTTTTT. J is TRBJ1-4 and V is TRBV4-1; 7 bases align to TRBD1. Germline V gene data show CDR1 as MGHRA and CDR2 as YSYEKL. The CDR3 spans 16 residues. The V gene end was trimmed by 1 base and the J gene end by 2 bases; junction bases not matched to a gene: 4.

This sequence joins TRBV19 and TRBJ2-3, with 8 positions matching TRBD1. V dropped 9 bases and J dropped 2; count of bases not matched to a gene: 10. This CDR3 comprises 15 residues. Germline loops: CDR1 LNHDA, CDR2 SQIVND (reference sequence). CDR3 sequence: CASRETGVYTDTQYF. The DNA for the CDR3 is TGTGCCAGCCGAGAGACAGGGGTATACACAGATACGCAGTATTTT.

The genes are TRBV28 and TRBJ1-5, with 8 positions matching TRBD1. Germline assignment: CDR1 MDHEN and CDR2 SYDVKM. The CDR3 has 17 amino acids. V gave up 5 bases and J gave up 1 base; unmatched junction bases: 10. In nucleotides, the CDR3 is TGTGCCAGCAGTCCCCTCCGGGACAGGAACAGCAATCAGCCCCAGCATTTT. Amino acids: CASSPLRDRNSNQPQHF.

The chain employs TRBV7-8 and TRBJ2-1; 8 bases line up with TRBD2. Germline CDR1 and CDR2: SGHVS and FQNEAQ. Losses at the gene ends were 4 bases for V and 4 bases for J; bases not matched to a gene: 9. The CDR3 has 16 amino acids. CDR3 protein: CASSSPGERGYNEQFF. As DNA, the CDR3 is TGTGCCAGCAGCTCGCCGGGGGAGCGGGGGTACAATGAGCAGTTCTTC. Full variable domain (remainder filled in from reference TRBV7-8 and TRBJ2-1): GAGVSQSPRYKVAKRGQDVALRCDPISGHVSLFWYQQALGQGPEFLTYFQNEAQLDKSGLPSDRFFAERPEGSVSTLKIQRTQQEDSAVYLCASSSPGERGYNEQFFGPGTRLTVL.

The chain links TRBV18 to TRBJ1-2; unclear D gene. V lost 0 bases to trimming and J lost 4 bases, with 9 bases between them. The CDR3 consists of 14 residues. CDR1 and CDR2 (germline): KGHSH, LQKENI. The CDR3 spells CASSPPGPIYGYTF. The CDR3 DNA reads as TGTGCCAGCTCACCACCGGGCCCGATCTATGGCTACACCTTC.

This clone was recorded a few times. This chain links TRBV6-1 with TRBJ2-7; 7 bases are shared with TRBD1. CDR1 MNHNS and CDR2 SASEGT come from the germline V gene. With V trimmed by 7 bases and J by 2 bases, 5 bases remained unmatched. The CDR3 runs 13 residues. The CDR3, as DNA: TGTGCCAGCACTTCCGGGACAGCCTACGAGCAGTACTTC. Translating gives CASTSGTAYEQYF.

This clone was counted only a few times. The genes are TRBV5-1 and TRBJ2-5, with 10 bases that match TRBD2. From germline, CDR1 is SGHRS and CDR2 YFSETQ. This CDR3 is built from 16 residues. Trimming cost V 3 bases and J 4 bases; bases outside gene matches: 9. The CDR3 protein is CASSYQSGGGGETQYF. The CDR3 DNA reads as TGCGCCAGCAGCTATCAAAGCGGGGGGGGCGGAGAGACCCAGTACTTC.

V gene TRBV6-1 combines with J gene TRBJ1-1; the match to TRBD1 covers 10 bases. Trimming cost V 6 bases and J 7 bases; bases outside gene matches: 5. Per the germline V gene, CDR1 is MNHNS and CDR2 is SASEGT. This CDR3 is 13 amino acids long. The CDR3 region has the DNA TGTGCCAGCAGCACCGGGACAGGGGTTGAAGCTTTCTTT. Translating gives CASSTGTGVEAFF.